The 25 T cell receptor beta chains reported below all come from one sample, sequenced in a study of tumor and adjacent non-tumor tissue in lung cancer. The template was RNA from unsorted bulk tissue. The library came from three nested PCR rounds adapted from ARM-PCR protocols. TCRdb analysed the multiplex PCR reads with MiXCR anew, one entry per CDR3 protein. There are more than 75,000 distinct CDR3 sequences in the sample; 80% occur only once, and more than 10% lies in the top ten. Specimen: lung tumor tissue. Receptor source: a woman aged 50 to 60 with non-small cell lung cancer.

This sequence joins TRBV29-1 and TRBJ2-7; a possible D gene is TRBD2 (5 bases). With 2 bases removed from V and 6 bases from J, the gap between germline ends came to 14 bases. Germline loops: CDR1 SQVTM, CDR2 ANQGSEA. This CDR3 is built from 13 residues. This chain's CDR3 is CSVENRGGGEQYF. The CDR3 coding sequence is TGCAGCGTTGAAAACAGAGGTGGAGGCGAGCAGTACTTC.

As regards this clonotype: One junction end disagrees with the germline gene, perhaps due to a read error. The J gene is TRBJ2-5, the V gene TRBV6-2 or TRBV6-3; the D gene is possibly TRBD2 (6 bases). Germline V gene lookup returns CDR1 MNHEY and CDR2 SVGEGT. This CDR3 has 15 amino acids. The CDR3 DNA reads TGTGCCAGCAATTACGGTACCGGGAGCGAAGAGAGCCAGTACTTC. The encoded protein is CASNYGTGSEESQYF.

In regard to this clonotype: Because the CDR3 is missing its conserved closing phenylalanine or tryptophan, this is likely a read error. The chain has TRBV12-3 or TRBV12-4 and TRBJ2-1, with 9 positions matching TRBD2. The CDR3 consists of 14 residues. After removal of 10 bases from V and 9 bases from J, the junction contained 13 bases not matched to a gene. The CDR3 nucleotides read TGTGCCACCGAGAAGGGACTAGCAGTCGGTGAGCAGTTCCTC. Its translation is CATEKGLAVGEQFL.

With respect to this clonotype: The conserved closing phenylalanine or tryptophan is absent in this CDR3, likely reflecting a read error. V and J are TRBV12-3 or TRBV12-4 and TRBJ2-1; D gene uncertain. CDR3 length equals 15 residues. The ends were cut back, 2 bases at V and 8 bases at J, with 16 bases in the middle. For the CDR3, the DNA is TGTGCCAGCAGTTTACGACTGGCGGATTACGATGAGCAGTTCTTA. Its translation is CASSLRLADYDEQFL.

Details on this clonotype: At one end the junction does not follow the germline gene, possibly because of a read error. The rearrangement joins TRBV11-2 to TRBJ2-1; possibly TRBD1 for D (6 bases). Germline CDR1 SGHAT, CDR2 FQNNGV. The CDR3 sequence is 15 residues long. In DNA, the CDR3 is TGTGCCAACAGCATCGTGGAACAGGGTCACAATGAGCAGTTCTTC. This codes for CANSIVEQGHNEQFF.

V usage is TRBV5-1 and J usage is TRBJ2-3; 9 bases line up with TRBD2. V was pared by 0 bases and J by 1 base, with 6 bases of the junction left unmatched. The CDR3 runs 17 residues. Per germline, CDR1 SGHRS and CDR2 YFSETQ. The CDR3 loop reads CASSLGISGSGTDTQYF. The DNA for the CDR3 is TGCGCCAGCAGCTTGGGGATTAGCGGGAGTGGCACAGATACGCAGTATTTT.

The chain joins TRBV28 to TRBJ2-2, with TRBD2 matching 14 bases. Unmatched junction bases numbered 24, after V lost 6 bases and J lost 9 bases. The CDR3 consists of 21 residues. CDR1 is MDHEN, CDR2 SYDVKM, per germline. Written as DNA, the CDR3 is TGTGCCAGCAGAAACACTCACTCCGGGACTAGCGGGAGTGATTATACTTGGGAGCTGTTTTTT. Its translation: CASRNTHSGTSGSDYTWELFF.

The chain uses TRBV11-2 and TRBJ2-7; the match to TRBD1 covers 7 bases. Trimming took 8 bases from V and 2 from J; bases not matched to a gene: 9. CDR3 length equals 14 residues. Germline lookup yields CDR1 SGHAT and CDR2 FQNNGV. The CDR3 sequence: CASLVGGVTYEQYF. For the CDR3, the DNA is TGTGCCAGCTTAGTAGGGGGCGTAACCTACGAGCAGTACTTC.

This clonotype was recorded many times. The V gene is TRBV6-6, the J gene TRBJ2-7; no reliable D call. Germline values: CDR1 MNHNY, CDR2 SVGAGI (reference sequence). Trimming pared 6 bases from V and 0 bases from J, leaving 18 bases between. The CDR3 totals 16 residues. DNA for the CDR3: TGTGCCAGCAGCCCCGGCGCCGAGGCCACCTCCTACGAGCAGTACTTC. This codes for CASSPGAEATSYEQYF.

The sample holds a few counts of this clonotype. V is TRBV7-2 and J is TRBJ2-3, with no clear D. The germline V gene encodes CDR1 SGHTA and CDR2 FQGNSA. This CDR3 has 12 amino acids. V lost 5 bases, J lost 2 bases, and 5 bases lay in between. CDR3 in DNA: TGTGCCAGCAGCCTTTACACAGATACGCAGTATTTT. Protein product: CASSLYTDTQYF.

As concerns this clonotype: One end of the junction varies from germline; a read error may be responsible. The chain couples TRBV4-3 to TRBJ2-1; maybe TRBD2 (5 bases). Per germline, CDR1 LGHNA and CDR2 YSLEER. This CDR3 is 13 amino acids long. The CDR3 DNA reads TGCGCCAGCAGCCGGATCCCGAGGGCTGAGCAATTCTTC. Protein: CASSRIPRAEQFF.

This clonotype is termed medium-sized (0.01 to 0.1%). The CDR3 DNA is TGCAGCGTTGACCGGGATAGCACAGATACGCAGTATTTT. As protein: CSVDRDSTDTQYF. The gene calls are TRBV29-1 and TRBJ2-3; D is perhaps TRBD2 (5 bases). The CDR3 contains 13 residues. Deletions cut 3 bases from V and 0 bases from J, with 7 bases between. Germline V gives CDR1 SQVTM, CDR2 ANQGSEA.

To note about this clonotype: The junction shows a germline mismatch at one end, possibly a read error. The CDR3: CVSNYASGSDNEQFF. CDR3 DNA sequence: TGTGTCAGCAATTACGCTAGCGGGAGTGACAATGAGCAGTTCTTC. The chain uses TRBV6-6 and TRBJ2-1; 10 nucleotides agree with TRBD2. The germline gives CDR1 MNHNY, CDR2 SVGAGI (reference sequence). The length of the CDR3 is 15 residues.

Comments on this clonotype: At one end, the junction sequence differs from germline, possibly due to a read error. V is TRBV6-6 and J is TRBJ2-3; D not certain. CDR3 size: 14 residues. From germline, CDR1 is MNHNY and CDR2 SVGAGI (reference sequence). The CDR3 here is CASSFQSFTDMQYF. The CDR3, as DNA: TGTGCTAGCAGTTTCCAGTCTTTCACAGATATGCAGTATTTT.

CDR3 sequence (DNA): TGTGCCAGCAGTTTCCAGTCTTTCACAGAAACGCAGCATTTT. Protein sequence: CASSFQSFTETQHF. This chain links TRBV6-6 with TRBJ2-3; D is undetermined. TRBJ1-5 explains the end of the DNA better; the J call may be wrong. The germline gives CDR1 MNHNY, CDR2 SVGAGI (reference sequence). The CDR3 sequence is 14 residues long.

Of note for this clonotype: The junction shows a germline mismatch at one end, possibly a read error. The chain uses TRBV6-1 and TRBJ1-2; TRBD1 might be the D (5 bases). The germline CDR1 and CDR2 sequences are MNHNS and SASEGT. The CDR3 contains 13 residues. CDR3 residues: CTSSPDNGLGYTF. CDR3 DNA sequence: TGTACCAGCAGCCCGGACAACGGTCTTGGCTACACCTTC.

The chain has TRBV6-1 and TRBJ2-7; D is uncertain. This CDR3 is built from 14 residues. V lost 7 bases and J lost 3, with 16 bases in between. Germline loops: CDR1 MNHNS, CDR2 SASEGT. The CDR3 bases are TGTGCCAGCACTCCGAAAGGCGAGGTCTACGAGCAGTACTTC. It codes for CASTPKGEVYEQYF.

A remark on this clonotype: The CDR3 ends on some other residue instead of the conserved phenylalanine or tryptophan, so this is likely a read error. V gene TRBV14 combines with J gene TRBJ2-1, with a weak D call TRBD2 (5 bases). Germline V lookup: CDR1 SGHDN, CDR2 FVKESK. Trimming removed 6 bases at V and 10 bases at J, with 16 bases between. The CDR3 runs 13 residues. In nucleotides, the CDR3 is TGTGCCAGCAGTCTCTCACTAGTCGGAGAGCAGTTCTCC. Protein sequence: CASSLSLVGEQFS.

Remarks on this clonotype: The junction shows a germline mismatch at one end, possibly a read error. V is TRBV20-1 and J is TRBJ2-3; 14 bases agree with TRBD2. Germline V CDR1 and CDR2: DFQATT, SNEGSKA (reference sequence). The CDR3 totals 16 residues. The DNA for the CDR3 is TGCAATGCTATATCCGGGACTAGCGGGAGAACAGATACGCAGTATTTT. As protein: CNAISGTSGRTDTQYF.

A word on this clonotype: Germline and junction disagree at one end, which may indicate a read error. The rearrangement joins TRBV28 to TRBJ1-6, with D perhaps TRBD1 (5 bases). The length of the CDR3 is 15 residues. Germline V lookup: CDR1 MDHEN, CDR2 SYDVKM. The CDR3 region is CARSLLRGGDSPLQF. CDR3 in DNA: TGTGCCAGGAGTTTATTACGCGGGGGGGATTCACCCCTCCAGTTT.

As concerns this clonotype: A junction end diverges from the germline sequence, so it may reflect a read error. The DNA of the CDR3 is TGTGACAGCAGCCCATTGACAGGGCAGAGCTCTGGGGCCAACGTCCTGACTTTC. This sequence encodes CDSSPLTGQSSGANVLTF. V is TRBV5-6 and J is TRBJ2-6; 7 bases are shared with TRBD1. Germline assignment: CDR1 SGHDT and CDR2 YYEEEE. This CDR3 contains 18 residues.

On this clonotype itself: Sequence at one end of the junction differs from germline and may be a read error. This chain connects TRBV4-1 to TRBJ2-3, with D possibly TRBD2 on 6 matching bases. The CDR3 extends over 14 amino acids. CDR1 MGHRA and CDR2 YSYEKL come from the germline V gene. This CDR3 reads CASSQPLATDTHYF. The CDR3 DNA sequence: TGCGCCAGCAGCCAACCTCTAGCGACAGATACGCACTATTTT.

This clonotype was seen repeatedly, ten times or more. The chain joins TRBV24-1 to TRBJ2-5; D could derive from TRBD1 or TRBD2 (6 bases each). Germline lookup yields CDR1 KGHDR and CDR2 SFDVKD. This CDR3 comprises 13 residues. V shed 10 bases and J shed 4 bases, with 15 bases lying between them. The CDR3 DNA reads TGTGCCACGGAGGGGGGCACCGGAGAGACCCAGTACTTC. Protein sequence: CATEGGTGETQYF.

This chain connects TRBV7-9 to TRBJ1-3; D not resolved. This CDR3 region has 18 residues. V lost 5 bases, J lost 0 bases, and 20 bases lay in between. Germline CDR1 SEHNR, CDR2 FQNEAQ (reference sequence). For the CDR3, the DNA is TGTGCCAGCAGCGCCACGATGGGCTGTCTGAGCTCTGGAAACACCATATATTTT. The encoded protein is CASSATMGCLSSGNTIYF.

The rearrangement joins TRBV28 to TRBJ2-1; D unclear. The germline V gene has CDR1 MDHEN and CDR2 SYDVKM. Trimming cost V 8 bases and J 2 bases, with 16 bases left between them. This CDR3 is 15 amino acids long. The chain's CDR3 is CASEIGRITYNEQFF. In DNA, the CDR3 is TGTGCCAGCGAAATCGGACGGATTACCTACAATGAGCAGTTCTTC.